This T cell receptor (beta chain) was retrieved from a study of T-cell memory formation after mild COVID-19. Trimming took 0 bases from V and 6 from J, leaving 14 bases between them. This CDR3 has 15 amino acids. CDR1 is GTSNPN, CDR2 SVGIG, per germline (reference sequence). TCRdb ran MiXCR on the 5' RACE reads and lists one entry per CDR3 protein. The data show 530,000 or so distinct CDR3 sequences, with 17% seen just once and about 7.5% held by the top ten. Sequencing was done on a sample of PBMCs or a T cell subset sorted from them (not recorded which). The chain carries TRBV30 and TRBJ2-2; weak D call: TRBD2 (5 bases). The receptor was derived from an adult woman who had mild COVID-19 (a few samples of this study predate the infection). Cell type and time point are not known. CDR3 sequence reads: CAWSVTRRLPGELFF. DNA for the CDR3: TGTGCCTGGAGTGTTACTAGGCGGTTACCCGGGGAGCTGTTTTTT.